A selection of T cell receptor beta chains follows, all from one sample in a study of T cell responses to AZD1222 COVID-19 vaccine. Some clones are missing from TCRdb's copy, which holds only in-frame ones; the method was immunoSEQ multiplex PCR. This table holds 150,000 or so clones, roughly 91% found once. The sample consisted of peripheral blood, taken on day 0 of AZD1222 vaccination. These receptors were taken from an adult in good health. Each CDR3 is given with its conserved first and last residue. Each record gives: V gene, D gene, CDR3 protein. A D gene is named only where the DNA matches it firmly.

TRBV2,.,CASNVIRDTQYF
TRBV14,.,CASSLRGGTEAFF
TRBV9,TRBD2,CASSPHEWGGYEQYF
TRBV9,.,CANPQGYEKLFF
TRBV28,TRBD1,CASSLRGTGYSRVVYTF
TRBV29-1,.,CSVAGTPVGGYTF
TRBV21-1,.,CASSKEEGANTEAFF
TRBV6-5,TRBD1,CASRDRGDEKLFF
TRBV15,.,CATSVPSRQQVYEQYF
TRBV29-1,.,CSVEDGEQPQHF
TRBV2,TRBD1,CASSPTGVGQPQHF
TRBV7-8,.,CASSPRGSGNTIYF
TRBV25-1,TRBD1,CASSDPRQGDVYGYTF
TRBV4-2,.,CASSQGSSRAYEQYF
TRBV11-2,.,CASSSGLYNQPQHF
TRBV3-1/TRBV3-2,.,CASSQDRGSVSFNYEQYF
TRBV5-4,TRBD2,CASSRGGWNDEQYF
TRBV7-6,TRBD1,CASSSTGTTDTQYF
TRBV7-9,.,CASSLVGAAGTEAFF
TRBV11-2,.,CASSLIPQVAPLHF
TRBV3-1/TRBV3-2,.,CASSQRTSSYNEQFF
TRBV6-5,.,CASSPEARHNEQFF
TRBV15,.,CATSRVVGEVYGYTF